This passage covers 10 T cell receptor beta chains from one sample sequenced in a study of control samples from healthy donors and cancer patients. Produced via immunoSEQ multiplex PCR; TCRdb's table is partial and in-frame only. The sample carries approximately 170,000 clones, around 93% recorded once. Sequenced sample: blood. The source of these receptors is a woman aged 55-69 years in good health.

In its sample, this clone was seen once. CDR3 in amino acids: CASSPSGGGYNEQFF. The CDR3 nucleotides are TGTGCCAGCAGCCCCAGCGGGGGGGGGTACAATGAGCAGTTCTTC. The chain couples TRBV9 to TRBJ2-1; 10 bases map to TRBD2. Germline V CDR1 and CDR2: SGDLS, YYNGEE. CDR3 length equals 15 residues. The V and J ends lost 4 bases and 4 bases, in that order; junction bases with no gene match: 5.

V usage is TRBV2 and J usage is TRBJ1-5; 7 bases are a match to TRBD1. V gave up 1 base and J gave up 5 bases; unmatched junction bases: 5. CDR1 SNHLY and CDR2 FYNNEI come from the germline V gene. This CDR3 is 15 amino acids long. DNA of the CDR3: TGTGCCAGCAGTGAAGGAGCAGGGACAGATCAGCCCCAGCATTTT. Protein product: CASSEGAGTDQPQHF.

This clone appeared once. V is TRBV10-3 and J is TRBJ1-1; a weak D match, TRBD1 (5 bases). V gave up 3 bases and J gave up 4 bases, with 15 bases separating them. CDR1 and CDR2 (germline): ENHRY, SYGVKD. The CDR3 is made up of 15 amino acids. The CDR3 coding sequence is TGTGCCATCAGTGAAAACCCAGGGAGAAGCACTGAAGCTTTCTTT. Protein: CAISENPGRSTEAFF.

The rearrangement joins TRBV15 to TRBJ2-1; D unresolved. This CDR3 contains 15 residues. From germline, CDR1 is LNHNV and CDR2 YYDKDF (reference sequence). V lost 3 bases and J 4 bases, leaving 13 bases between the germline ends. The CDR3 coding sequence is TGTGCCACCAGCAGCCCCGGCGGCCCGTACAATGAGCAGTTCTTC. It encodes CATSSPGGPYNEQFF. The entire variable domain, with the rest obtained from reference TRBV15 and TRBJ2-1, is as follows: DAMVIQNPRYQVTQFGKPVTLSCSQTLNHNVMYWYQQKSSQAPKLLFHYYDKDFNNEADTPDNFQSRRPNTSFCFLDIRSPGLGDTAMYLCATSSPGGPYNEQFFGPGTRLTVL.

This sequence joins TRBV6-2 or TRBV6-3 and TRBJ1-1; D unresolved. The V end lost 5 bases, the J end lost 5 bases, and 12 bases lay between the germline ends. Germline values: CDR1 MNHEY, CDR2 SVGEGT. The CDR3 is made up of 13 amino acids. The CDR3 is CASSVDQATEAFF. CDR3 DNA: TGTGCCAGCAGTGTCGATCAGGCTACTGAAGCTTTCTTT.

This chain links TRBV27 with TRBJ1-1, with no clear D. The CDR3 runs 13 residues. Between the trimmed V and J ends, which lost 6 bases and 5 bases, there was a span of 13 bases. The germline gives CDR1 MNHEY, CDR2 SMNVEV (reference sequence). For the CDR3, the DNA is TGTGCCAGCAGCCCGGGGTCGCGGACTGAAGCTTTCTTT. Its translation is CASSPGSRTEAFF.

This clone was picked up one time. The V call is TRBV11-2, the J call TRBJ2-7, with TRBD1 identical over 7 bases. The ends lost 1 base at V and 0 bases at J; junction bases unmatched: 0. Germline assignment: CDR1 SGHAT and CDR2 FQNNGV. The CDR3 totals 14 residues. For the CDR3, the DNA is TGTGCCAGCAGCTTAGCAGGGGGCTCCTACGAGCAGTACTTC. It translates to CASSLAGGSYEQYF.

This chain joins TRBV3-1 (or the pseudogene TRBV3-2) and TRBJ2-5, with TRBD2 identical over 7 bases. J was trimmed by 1 base and V by 3 bases; bases with no gene match: 5. The germline V gene has CDR1 LGHDT and CDR2 YNNKEL (reference sequence). The CDR3 consists of 15 residues. CDR3 region: CASSQGGGLQETQYF. Here the CDR3 DNA reads TGTGCCAGCAGCCAGGGGGGGGGACTCCAAGAGACCCAGTACTTC.

The chain links TRBV19 to TRBJ1-1; D is undetermined. CDR3 length: 16 amino acids. V lost 2 bases and J lost 2, with 15 bases in between. Per germline, CDR1 LNHDA and CDR2 SQIVND (reference sequence). The CDR3 loop reads CASSIRYFEVNTEAFF. CDR3 bases: TGTGCCAGTAGTATACGGTACTTTGAGGTAAACACTGAAGCTTTCTTT.

The gene calls are TRBV7-9 and TRBJ1-3; 7 bases map to TRBD1. V was pared by 8 bases and J by 4 bases, with 5 bases of the junction left unmatched. Germline V gene sequence: CDR1 SEHNR, CDR2 FQNEAQ (reference sequence). The CDR3 spans 13 residues. The DNA for the CDR3 is TGTGCCAGCCGCGGGACAGTAGGAAACACCATATATTTT. Protein sequence: CASRGTVGNTIYF.